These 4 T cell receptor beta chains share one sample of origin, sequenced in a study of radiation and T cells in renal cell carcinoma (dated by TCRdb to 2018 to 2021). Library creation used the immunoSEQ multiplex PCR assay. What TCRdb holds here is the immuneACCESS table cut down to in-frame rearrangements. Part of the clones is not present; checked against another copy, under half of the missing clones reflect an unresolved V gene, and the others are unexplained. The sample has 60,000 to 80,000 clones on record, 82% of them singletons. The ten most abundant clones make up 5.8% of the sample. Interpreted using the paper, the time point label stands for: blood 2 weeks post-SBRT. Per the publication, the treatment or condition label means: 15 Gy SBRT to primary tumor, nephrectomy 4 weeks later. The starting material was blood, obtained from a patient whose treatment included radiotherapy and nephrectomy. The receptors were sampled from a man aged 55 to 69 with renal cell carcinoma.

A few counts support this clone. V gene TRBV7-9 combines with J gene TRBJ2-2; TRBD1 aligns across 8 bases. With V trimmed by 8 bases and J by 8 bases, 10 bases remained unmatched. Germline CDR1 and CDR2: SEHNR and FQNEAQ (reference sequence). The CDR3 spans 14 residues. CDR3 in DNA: TGTGCCAGCCAGGGACAGGCCCTTGAGGGGGAGCTGTTTTTT. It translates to CASQGQALEGELFF.

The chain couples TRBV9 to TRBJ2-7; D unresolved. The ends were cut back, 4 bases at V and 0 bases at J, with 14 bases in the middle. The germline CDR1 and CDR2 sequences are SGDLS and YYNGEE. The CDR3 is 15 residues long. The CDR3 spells CASSPSRLSSYEQYF. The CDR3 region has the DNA TGTGCCAGCAGCCCGTCCCGGTTGAGCTCCTACGAGCAGTACTTC.

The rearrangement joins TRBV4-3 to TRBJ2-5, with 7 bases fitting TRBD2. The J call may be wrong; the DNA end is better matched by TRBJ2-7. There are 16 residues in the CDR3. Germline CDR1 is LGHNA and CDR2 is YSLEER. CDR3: CASSRYHSLTSDEQYF. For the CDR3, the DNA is TGCGCCAGCAGCCGGTACCACTCTCTTACTAGCGACGAGCAGTACTTC.

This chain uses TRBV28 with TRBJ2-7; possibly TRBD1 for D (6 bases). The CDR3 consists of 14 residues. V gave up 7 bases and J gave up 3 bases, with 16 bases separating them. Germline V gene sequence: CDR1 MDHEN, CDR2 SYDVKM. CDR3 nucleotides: TGTGCCAGCAACTCCGCCGGGACAAGCTACGAGCAGTACTTC. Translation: CASNSAGTSYEQYF.